This TCR beta chain was identified in a study of cytomegalovirus exposure and HLA in healthy donors (dated by TCRdb to 2015 to 2018). As for the study more broadly: According to an earlier analysis of around 600 of the donors, some 170 million T cells yielded 90 million to 130 million unique TCR beta sequences and about 300 Gb of sequence data. An early release that covered around 590 HLA-typed donors contained approximately 290 gigabases of sequencing data and 80 million or so unique TCR sequences. Of the 300 to 450 genotyped donors, roughly 80% were placed in the genetic ancestry cluster associated with self-reported Caucasian donors. The study was designed to test whether signatures of past pathogen exposure could be identified by cataloging public T cell receptors. The T cell repertoires of around 670 subjects were profiled by immunosequencing and related to cytomegalovirus serostatus. In addition to the first cohort of approximately 670 subjects, a separate validation cohort of approximately 130 different subjects was used. To predict cytomegalovirus infection status, the study combined high-throughput TCR immunosequencing, statistical association of individual TCRs with disease status, and machine learning. To study patterns of TCR occurrence, a later analysis re-analyzed previously published TCR beta repertoires from 600 to 750 donors and added high-resolution HLA genotyping. The later analysis used no new phenotypic data to find candidate immune exposures, relying instead on TCR beta sequences and their occurrence across donors. In an earlier analysis of around 540 of the donors, high-throughput TCR beta sequencing was used to judge whether each TCR beta V gene segment behaved as functional or pseudogenic. Donor age, sex, ethnicity and CMV serostatus were compiled alongside the repertoire data. In a later genetic analysis, genome-wide SNP genotypes for about 55% of the roughly 700 donors were used, and that subset was treated as a discovery cohort. Every discovery cohort repertoire had been produced on one sequencing platform. Class I and class II HLA loci were covered by the typing at four-digit resolution. The number of donors typed differed by locus, with about 629-630 for A, B, C, DRB1 and DQB1, roughly 520 for DQA1, 600 to 610 for DPA1, and approximately 470 for DPB1. About 5 DR-DQ haplotypes were handled as single units for association and clustering, since linkage in the cohort was strong. Among about 410 genotyped donors of the cohort, an average of roughly 230,000 unique TCR beta nucleotide sequences was sequenced per donor, of which about 20% were non-productive. Findings and caveats that apply to the study as a whole: An earlier analysis of some 560 of the donors showed that most TCR beta V segments appeared in productive rearrangements either about 87% or about 30% of the time, which broadly matched IMGT annotations. In a later analysis, most CMV-associated TCR beta chains were found to appear HLA-restricted, with HLA associations seemingly driven largely by CMV exposure. Several of the top co-occurrence clusters appeared to be linked to parvovirus B19, influenza, CMV and Epstein-Barr virus, according to a later analysis. In the study, approximately 160 TCR beta chains were listed as associated with cytomegalovirus. Roughly uniform sequencing depth across donors was assumed in presence/absence analyses, although this assumption may not hold. In both the original and validation cohorts, the classifier was reported to diagnose cytomegalovirus status with high specificity and sensitivity. In a later genetic analysis, fewer N-insertions in productive TCRs were reported among donors in an Asian-associated ancestry cluster than the roughly 700-donor mean. This cohort had only TCR beta chains sequenced, and the lack of alpha or paired-chain data limited which features could be detected. Correlated functional status among segregating V segments might be attributable to linkage disequilibrium, but an unknown experimental factor could not be ruled out. HLA typing was unavailable for some donors at each locus, so association tests used only the typed subset. In a later analysis, TCR association rates were found to vary across HLA loci, with the most associated TCRs seen for DRB1 alleles and the fewest for HLA-C alleles. A further reported finding was that TCR beta sequences accurately predicted the HLA-A and HLA-B alleles for most subjects in the first cohort. Immune exposure information for the cohort was limited to CMV serostatus. In vitro tests confirmed that a few of the cytomegalovirus-associated TCR beta chains recognize cytomegalovirus antigens. The 87-base-pair reads could not distinguish some IMGT-functional V segments, including TRBV6-2 and TRBV6-3, so those segments were excluded. The sequencing pipeline was judged likely to have produced a cluster of highly shared sequence variants as a technical artifact. Across donors, most TCR sequences were observed very rarely, whereas some public TCRs were present in many individuals. When HLA alleles, especially DR and DQ, strongly co-occurred, TCR associations were difficult to assign to individual alleles. The authors suggested that the approach could potentially be extended to other disease states and immunological phenotypes. An association between a missense DCLRE1C variant and V-gene and J-gene trimming of TCR beta chains was found in a later genetic analysis and replicated in an independent cohort. In a later analysis, HLA-associated TCR beta chains showed more clonal expansion and lower generation probabilities than non-associated chains that were equally common. At a false discovery rate of 0.05, a later analysis linked about 17,000 TCR beta sequences to specific HLA alleles. Because counts were too low, about 18 rarely observed V segments, including chromosome 9 orphons, were excluded from the earlier analysis of 587 of the donors.

The CDR3, cysteine through phenylalanine, is 12 amino acids long. CDR3 DNA is the only sequence kept; it has 36 bases, read in frame from the first base. The germline V gene gives CDR1 as SGHTA and CDR2 as FQGNSA. Trimming costs V 11 bases and J 0 bases, and their ends lie 10 bases apart. The method was the immunoSEQ multiplex PCR assay. For the multiplex PCR, a mixture combining 60 forward primers for TCR Vbeta segments and 13 reverse primers for TCR Jbeta segments was used. The CDR3 region of rearranged TCR beta genes was amplified from genomic DNA with a multiplex PCR assay. The Illumina HiSeq System was used to sequence the amplified TCR beta libraries as 87-base-pair reads. As for the original processing: Across the 700 or so repertoires, a later analysis counted tens of millions of unique TCR beta chains, around 11 million of which were shared by at least two donors. Raw reads were error-corrected and collapsed into unique sequences with a nearest-neighbor algorithm that merged closely related sequences to remove PCR and sequencing errors. To assign V, D and J gene segments, CDR3 sequences were aligned to IMGT reference sequences. Each retained sequence needed at least a six-nucleotide match to both a V gene segment and a J gene segment. Rearrangements were called productive when the CDR3 lacked stop codons and stayed in frame with V and J; all others were non-productive. CDR3 was defined by IMGT convention, running from the second conserved V-encoded cysteine to the conserved J-encoded phenylalanine. The earlier analysis of a few hundred of the donors excluded any sequence lacking an unambiguous match to a single V gene segment. In an earlier analysis of some 590 of the donors, a V segment was called functional when productive rearrangements were above 56.7%, and segregating when the standard deviation between donors exceeded 5%. A statistical classification framework was built to diagnose cytomegalovirus status from the catalog of TCR beta chain sequences. In a later analysis, V and J genes were assigned by comparing TCR nucleotide sequences against IMGT/GENE-DB human TR gene sequences. The TCRdist pipeline was used in a later analysis to assign CDR3 sequences and most-parsimonious VDJ recombination scenarios. In a later analysis, each TCR beta chain was defined by its CDR3 amino acid sequence together with its V-gene family, and reads without a unique V-gene family were excluded. In a later analysis, 450 to 600 highly shared, low-generation-probability nucleotide sequences were removed to address suspected cross-contamination and a sequencing artifact. For each public chain, a later analysis derived a clonal expansion index from normalized ranks of inferred template counts within each repertoire. In a later analysis, generation probabilities were computed with a VDJ recombination model fitted to out-of-frame rearrangements, and the resulting probabilities were checked against IGoR. A later analysis scored TCR-TCR, TCR-HLA and TCR-CMV co-occurrence with hypergeometric tests, applying a repertoire-size bias correction to TCR pairs. A later analysis estimated false discovery rates by permuting HLA or CMV assignments 20 times. In a later analysis, co-occurring TCRs were grouped using DBSCAN, with TCRdist sequence similarity added in when clustering inside HLA-allele-positive subsets. For co-occurrence clustering, repertoires with fewer than 30,000 or more than 120,000 public chains were excluded, along with 4 to 6 repertoires with anomalous nucleotide sharing. TCRdb obtained this table from immuneACCESS and retained in-frame rearrangements with V and J assigned. These tables miss some clones; where compared with another copy, unresolved V genes account for less than half of the shortfall, and the remainder is unexplained. V and J calls and clone size are those listed in that table; D and trimming were worked out from the DNA. The sample profile shows 180,000 or so clones; approximately 80% of them were found once. 0.77% of the sample comes from the top ten.

The cohort was made up of about 670 healthy bone marrow donors. All cohort members were sampled while nominally healthy, although unrecorded immune exposures were likely present. The donor was CMV seronegative and was included in the group of several hundred seronegative cohort members. A peripheral blood sample was collected from each donor, and TCR beta sequencing was performed on peripheral blood mononuclear cells. Genomic DNA extraction from the blood cell samples was performed with the Qiagen DNeasy Blood Extraction Kit. Of note for this clone: Its antigen is unknown. The input lacks base qualities; no much larger clone sits a single base away.

The receptor comes from a woman between 18 and 30 years old in good health and CMV-seronegative. The chain employs TRBV7-2 and TRBJ1-1; no D gene can be assigned with confidence. The sequenced material came from PBMCs. Here the CDR3 is given as CAGRSMNTEAFF. The bases read TGTGCCGGCCGGAGTATGAACACTGAAGCTTTCTTT.